This T cell receptor (beta chain) came from a study of blood T cell repertoires in COVID-19. Study as a whole: Acute and convalescent COVID-19 samples came from the United States, Italy and Spain. Sources were T cells, B-cell-depleted T cells, or PBMCs; the material itself was cDNA or gDNA.

CDR3 size: 15 residues. The trim removed 3 bases at V and 8 bases at J, leaving 7 bases unmatched. Germline V lookup: CDR1 SGHDN, CDR2 FVKESK. Per the authors' pipeline: Amplification of reference gene primers provided the estimated nucleated cell counts. The repertoire was sequenced with immunoSEQ multiplex PCR; TCRdb's copy has only in-frame clones and lacks some. The DNA gave D and trimming, while V, J and clone size come from that table. The repertoire holds 60,000 to 75,000 clones, with around nine tenths as singletons. The chain is built from TRBV14 and TRBJ2-1; TRBD1 matches 10 bases. Input material: peripheral blood. The sequence derives from a man aged 45-65 years with active COVID-19. CDR3 sequence (DNA): TGTGCCAGCAGCCAGGGGACAGGGGCGGGCTATGAGCAGTTCTTC. Protein product: CASSQGTGAGYEQFF.